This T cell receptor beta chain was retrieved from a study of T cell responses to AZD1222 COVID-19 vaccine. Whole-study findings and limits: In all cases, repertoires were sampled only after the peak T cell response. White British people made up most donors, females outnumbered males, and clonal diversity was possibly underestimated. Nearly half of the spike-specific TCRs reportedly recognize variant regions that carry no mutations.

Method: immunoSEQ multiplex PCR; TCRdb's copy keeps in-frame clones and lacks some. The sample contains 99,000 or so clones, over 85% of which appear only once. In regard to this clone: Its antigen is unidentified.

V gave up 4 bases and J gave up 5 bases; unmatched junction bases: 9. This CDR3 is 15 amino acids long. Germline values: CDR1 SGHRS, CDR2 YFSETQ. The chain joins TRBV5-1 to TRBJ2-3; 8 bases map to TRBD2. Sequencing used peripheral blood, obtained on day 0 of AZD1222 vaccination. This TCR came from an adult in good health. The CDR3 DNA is TGCGCCAGCAGCCAACGGCGGGAGGTGGGAGATACGCAGTATTTT. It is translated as CASSQRREVGDTQYF.